The text below deals with one TCR beta chain. This entry belongs to a study of T-cell memory formation after mild COVID-19. MiXCR, applied by TCRdb to the 5' RACE reads, yields one record per CDR3 protein. Found here are about 430,000 distinct CDR3 sequences, less than 25% of them singletons; the top ten hold roughly 8.9%. The sequence was obtained from an adult woman who had mild COVID-19 (a few samples of this study predate the infection). Cell type and time point are not known. Specimen: PBMCs or a T cell subset sorted from them (not recorded which).

The CDR3 region is CASSIGQTNQPQHF. In DNA form, the CDR3 reads TGTGCCAGTAGTATAGGACAGACCAATCAGCCCCAGCATTTT. The genes are TRBV19 and TRBJ1-5; D is possibly TRBD1 (5 bases). The CDR3 contains 14 residues. V gave up 1 base and J gave up 3 bases, with 7 bases separating them. Germline-derived CDR1 and CDR2 are LNHDA and SQIVND (reference sequence).